This TCR beta chain appears in the sequencing data of a study of long-term antiretroviral therapy in people with HIV. Study results and limitations: Relative to transplant donor controls, diversity remained lower despite increasing after ART. Controls exceeded HIV repertoires in CDR3 length range.

Points on this clone: Its specificity is unknown.

Germline CDR1 and CDR2: SEHNR and FQNEAQ (reference sequence). The CDR3 has 14 amino acids. Trimming at V came to 1 base and at J to 6 bases, leaving 6 bases not matched to a gene. With survey level as its setting, the immunoSEQ assay was v3.0. The sequencing target was about 40,000-50,000 T-cell genomes per sample. This table comes from immunoSEQ multiplex PCR, and its TCRdb copy is limited to in-frame clones, with some not included. Found here are approximately 32,000 clones, under 90% of them singletons; the top ten hold 7.9%. The chain combines TRBV7-9 with TRBJ2-7; 7 bases line up with TRBD1. The sequence was obtained from a man younger than 30 with HIV. Sequences were derived from unsorted PBMCs, sampled 0.4 years before starting antiretroviral therapy. CDR3 in DNA: TGTGCCAGCAGCTTAGGACAGGGAACGGGCGAGCAGTACTTC. It codes for CASSLGQGTGEQYF.